The 14 T cell receptor beta chains in this list originate from one sample, sequenced in a study of blood T cell repertoires in COVID-19. The repertoire was sequenced with immunoSEQ multiplex PCR; TCRdb's copy has only in-frame clones and lacks some. This table holds 200,000 or so clones, approximately 90% found once. The source material was peripheral blood. The receptors originated from a man aged 65-85 years with active or convalescent COVID-19.

The J gene is TRBJ1-4, the V gene TRBV9; no reliable D call. The length of the CDR3 is 16 residues. V lost 3 bases and J lost 7, with 19 bases in between. Per the germline V gene, CDR1 is SGDLS and CDR2 is YYNGEE. CDR3 region: CASSALGDTLSEKLFF. The CDR3 region has the DNA TGTGCCAGCAGCGCTCTTGGAGATACTTTGAGTGAAAAACTGTTTTTT.

J is TRBJ1-5 and V is TRBV28; D call uncertain. This CDR3 spans 17 amino acids. Trimming removed 6 bases from V and 2 bases from J, with 20 bases in between. Germline-derived CDR1 and CDR2 are MDHEN and SYDVKM. The CDR3 reads CASSPPRLIYGNQPQHF. CDR3 DNA sequence: TGTGCCAGCAGCCCCCCCAGGTTAATTTATGGCAATCAGCCCCAGCATTTT.

The V call is TRBV27, the J call TRBJ2-2, with D tentatively TRBD2 (6 bases). Germline V gene data show CDR1 as MNHEY and CDR2 as SMNVEV (reference sequence). The CDR3 length is 18 residues. V was trimmed by 6 bases and J by 5 bases, leaving 25 bases between them. The CDR3 is CASSIISGVRGLTGELFF. The DNA of the CDR3 is TGTGCCAGCAGCATAATATCCGGGGTACGGGGGTTGACCGGGGAGCTGTTTTTT.

The V and J genes are TRBV4-3 and TRBJ1-2, with 10 nucleotides matching TRBD1. The CDR3 consists of 12 residues. V lost 4 bases to trimming and J lost 8 bases; unmatched junction nucleotides: 1. The germline V gene encodes CDR1 LGHNA and CDR2 YSLEER. This chain's CDR3 is CASSLGQGGYTF. The CDR3 DNA reads TGCGCCAGCAGCCTGGGACAGGGGGGCTACACCTTC.

The chain couples TRBV6-6 to TRBJ2-1; 11 bases are a match to TRBD2. The length of the CDR3 is 14 residues. Germline lookup yields CDR1 MNHNY and CDR2 SVGAGI (reference sequence). Trimming cost V 7 bases and J 8 bases; bases outside gene matches: 7. Here the CDR3 DNA reads TGTGCCAGCATTAGCGGGAGGGCCGGGTATGAGCAGTTCTTC. Its translation: CASISGRAGYEQFF.

V is TRBV5-1 and J is TRBJ1-6; the D is unclear. V gave up 3 bases and J gave up 6 bases, with 10 bases separating them. The CDR3 extends over 14 amino acids. From germline, CDR1 is SGHRS and CDR2 YFSETQ. CDR3 sequence reads: CASSSGSPNSPLHF. CDR3 DNA sequence: TGCGCCAGCAGCTCGGGGTCTCCTAATTCACCCCTCCACTTT.

This rearrangement joins TRBV28 to TRBJ1-1; D may be TRBD1 (5 bases). Trimming took 2 bases from V and 0 from J, leaving 13 bases between them. The CDR3 runs to 16 residues. The germline V gene has CDR1 MDHEN and CDR2 SYDVKM. CDR3 sequence: CASSLPRGLLNTEAFF. The CDR3 DNA sequence: TGTGCCAGCAGTTTACCCCGGGGGTTATTGAACACTGAAGCTTTCTTT.

This clone occurred a few times. This chain links TRBV11-2 with TRBJ2-7; TRBD1 matches 9 bases. With 5 bases clipped from V and 6 bases from J, the junction kept 14 bases outside the gene matches. The CDR3 consists of 16 residues. Germline CDR1 is SGHAT and CDR2 is FQNNGV. In nucleotides, the CDR3 is TGTGCCAGCAGCCTAAACCGGGACAGGGCAATCCTCGAGCAGTACTTC. This codes for CASSLNRDRAILEQYF.

CDR3 residues: CASSRVAAAETSSYEQYF. For the CDR3, the DNA is TGTGCCAGCTCACGCGTCGCGGCAGCCGAGACTAGCTCCTACGAGCAGTACTTC. The chain carries TRBV18 and TRBJ2-7, with a tentative D call TRBD2 (6 bases). This CDR3 is built from 18 residues. The V end was cut by 4 bases, the J end by 0 bases, with 22 bases between. Germline CDR1 KGHSH, CDR2 LQKENI.

The V gene is TRBV19, the J gene TRBJ1-2; a weak D match, TRBD1 (5 bases). Deletions cut 7 bases from V and 4 bases from J, with 10 bases between. The germline CDR1 and CDR2 sequences are LNHDA and SQIVND (reference sequence). CDR3 length: 12 amino acids. In nucleotides, the CDR3 is TGTGCCAGTAACGACAGACCCTATGGCTACACCTTC. It is translated as CASNDRPYGYTF.

The CDR3 region is CASSLDREGGYTF. DNA of the CDR3: TGTGCCAGCAGCCTGGACAGGGAAGGAGGCTACACCTTC. The chain couples TRBV5-4 to TRBJ1-2; TRBD1 matches 8 bases. This CDR3 region has 13 residues. Trimming cost V 4 bases and J 8 bases; bases outside gene matches: 7. Germline CDR1 is SGHNT and CDR2 is YYREEE (reference sequence). The full variable domain, its missing parts supplied by reference TRBV5-4 and TRBJ1-2, is ETGVTQSPTHLIKTRGQQVTLRCSSQSGHNTVSWYQQALGQGPQFIFQYYREEENGRGNFPPRFSGLQFPNYSSELNVNALELDDSALYLCASSLDREGGYTFGSGTRLTVV.

The gene calls are TRBV19 and TRBJ2-4; possibly TRBD1 for D (5 bases). The germline V gene has CDR1 LNHDA and CDR2 SQIVND (reference sequence). CDR3 length: 18 amino acids. V lost 6 bases and J 1 base, leaving 22 bases between the germline ends. In DNA form, the CDR3 reads TGTGCCAGTAGGCCGCTTAAATTTCAGGGCTGGGCCAAAAACATTCAGTACTTC. It encodes CASRPLKFQGWAKNIQYF.

Concerning this clone itself: At the DNA level, this CDR3 is encoded by other sequences in the same sample as well. The chain recombines TRBV2 with TRBJ2-7; weak D call: TRBD1 (5 bases). Trimming took 5 bases from V and 0 from J, leaving 8 bases between them. Per the germline V gene, CDR1 is SNHLY and CDR2 is FYNNEI. This CDR3 spans 13 amino acids. CDR3 loop: CASSPDSSYEQYF. In DNA form, the CDR3 reads TGTGCCAGCAGTCCTGACAGCTCCTACGAGCAGTACTTC.

This clone was counted only a few times. The chain recombines TRBV10-3 with TRBJ1-5; 10 bases are a match to TRBD1. V was clipped by 4 bases and J by 0 bases; unmatched bases: 3. The CDR3 spans 16 residues. Germline-derived CDR1 and CDR2 are ENHRY and SYGVKD. The CDR3 region is CAISGTGGSSNQPQHF. The CDR3 DNA reads TGTGCCATCAGTGGGACAGGGGGGAGTAGCAATCAGCCCCAGCATTTT.